This T cell receptor (beta chain) was profiled in a study of Tregs in tolerant kidney transplant recipients. The study, taken as a whole, reports: Tolerant patients' donor-specific Tregs expanded beyond overall Tregs, suggesting antigen-driven growth.

A remark on this clone: Its matching antigen is unknown. The CDR3 end lies 3 residues beyond the end of the read and is filled in from the germline J gene.

Data came from immunoSEQ multiplex PCR; TCRdb stores just in-frame clones and leaves some out. The sample totals 50,000 or so clones. Per germline, CDR1 MNHNS and CDR2 SASEGT. V dropped 2 bases and J dropped 5; count of bases not matched to a gene: 6. This CDR3 contains 15 residues. This receptor was taken from a human donor who received a combined kidney and bone marrow transplant. The sample here was CD4+ T cells from blood, taken before the transplant. The chain couples TRBV6-1 to TRBJ1-2; 9 bases are a match to TRBD1. The sequenced CDR3 bases are TGTGCCAGCAGTGAAACTACAGGGGGCAGGTATGGC. Its translation: CASSETTGGRYG. The whole CDR3 protein is CASSETTGGRYGYTF.